These 25 T cell receptor beta chains originate from one sample sequenced in a study of blood T cell repertoires in COVID-19. The assay was immunoSEQ multiplex PCR, and TCRdb's table has in-frame clones only and misses some. There are approximately 180,000 clones in the sample; approximately 90% occur only once, and approximately 5.5% lies in the top ten. The sequencing input was peripheral blood. Source of these receptors: a man in his forties or fifties with active or convalescent COVID-19.

This chain joins TRBV27 and TRBJ2-7, with a possible D match to TRBD1 (5 bases). Germline CDR1 and CDR2: MNHEY and SMNVEV (reference sequence). The length of the CDR3 is 16 residues. V was pared by 5 bases and J by 5 bases, with 22 bases between. CDR3 in amino acids: CASSPLLGRGNDEQYF. CDR3 bases: TGTGCCAGCAGTCCCCTCCTTGGTAGGGGTAACGACGAGCAGTACTTC.

The chain carries TRBV4-2 and TRBJ1-1; TRBD1 might be the D (5 bases). Germline CDR1 and CDR2: LGHNA and YNFKEQ. V lost 0 bases to trimming and J lost 5 bases, with 19 bases between them. This CDR3 has 17 residues. CDR3 sequence (DNA): TGTGCCAGCAGCCAAGAAGCCTTTGGACACCTAGGGACTGAAGCTTTCTTT. Its translation is CASSQEAFGHLGTEAFF.

In this sample, this clone turned up a few times. V gene TRBV2 combines with J gene TRBJ1-5; D not resolved. Trimming took 6 bases from V and 4 from J, leaving 7 bases between them. Germline-derived CDR1 and CDR2 are SNHLY and FYNNEI. The CDR3 length is 12 residues. The CDR3 nucleotides read TGTGCCAGCAGGGCTCCTAATCAGCCCCAGCATTTT. Translated: CASRAPNQPQHF.

This sequence joins TRBV6-2 or TRBV6-3 and TRBJ1-2; D might be TRBD1 (6 bases). The V gene lost 2 bases and the J gene lost 6 bases, with 16 bases spanning the gap. The CDR3 covers 15 residues. Germline CDR1 MNHEY, CDR2 SVGEGT. DNA for the CDR3: TGTGCCAGCAGTTACGGGAAGGGGGTGCGAGATGGCTACACCTTC. Protein product: CASSYGKGVRDGYTF.

The chain joins TRBV27 to TRBJ2-7; D is ambiguous. CDR3 size: 12 residues. V lost 4 bases and J 2 bases, leaving 6 bases between the germline ends. The germline V gene has CDR1 MNHEY and CDR2 SMNVEV (reference sequence). The CDR3 DNA is TGTGCCAGCAGTTCACAGACCTACGAGCAGTACTTC. It encodes CASSSQTYEQYF.

The V and J genes are TRBV3-1 (or the pseudogene TRBV3-2) and TRBJ2-7; tentative D call: TRBD2 (7 bases). Per the germline V gene, CDR1 is LGHDT and CDR2 is YNNKEL (reference sequence). The V end was cut by 0 bases, the J end by 2 bases, with 11 bases between. The CDR3 is made up of 15 amino acids. CDR3 amino acids: CASSQEGGAPYEQYF. CDR3 nucleotide sequence: TGTGCCAGCAGCCAAGAAGGGGGGGCTCCCTACGAGCAGTACTTC.

The chain recombines TRBV19 with TRBJ1-6; 7 bases match TRBD1. The CDR3 runs 14 residues. Looked up from germline, CDR1 is LNHDA and CDR2 is SQIVND (reference sequence). The junction had 2 bases not matched to a gene; V was cut back by 1 base and J by 8 bases. CDR3 bases: TGTGCCAGTAGTATAGTTACAGGGGATTCACCCCTCCACTTT. Translated: CASSIVTGDSPLHF.

The V and J genes are TRBV30 and TRBJ2-3; TRBD1 is a possible D gene (6 bases). This CDR3 is built from 12 residues. The germline gives CDR1 GTSNPN, CDR2 SVGIG (reference sequence). The V gene lost 6 bases and the J gene lost 7 bases, with 14 bases spanning the gap. Written as DNA, the CDR3 is TGTGCCTGCAGGGGCAGCACGTATACGCAGTATTTT. It translates to CACRGSTYTQYF.

The chain is built from TRBV6-5 and TRBJ2-7; D remains ambiguous. The CDR3 is 13 amino acids. Germline V gives CDR1 MNHEY, CDR2 SVGAGI. V lost 9 bases to trimming and J lost 3 bases, with 15 bases between them. CDR3 bases: TGTGCCAGTGCGAGGTCTCTCAACTACGAGCAGTACTTC. Translated: CASARSLNYEQYF.

The genes are TRBV5-4 and TRBJ2-3; no reliable D call. Trimming took 1 base from V and 2 from J, leaving 11 bases between them. Germline loops: CDR1 SGHNT, CDR2 YYREEE (reference sequence). The CDR3 length is 15 residues. CDR3 nucleotide sequence: TGTGCCAGCAGCTTGAGGTCAGGTTTCACAGATACGCAGTATTTT. Amino acid sequence: CASSLRSGFTDTQYF.

V and J are TRBV5-1 and TRBJ1-1; the match to TRBD1 covers 7 bases. The CDR3 runs 16 residues. J was trimmed by 2 bases and V by 4 bases; bases with no gene match: 11. Germline V lookup: CDR1 SGHRS, CDR2 YFSETQ. The chain's CDR3 is CASSTGTEMINTEAFF. The CDR3 DNA is TGCGCCAGCAGCACCGGGACAGAGATGATAAACACTGAAGCTTTCTTT.

This sequence joins TRBV19 and TRBJ2-5; D is perhaps TRBD2 (5 bases). V lost 3 bases to trimming and J lost 7 bases, with 24 bases between them. Per the germline V gene, CDR1 is LNHDA and CDR2 is SQIVND (reference sequence). CDR3 length equals 17 residues. CDR3 DNA: TGTGCCAGTAGTATGTTTGGTAGCGAGGTACTCCTCGCGACCCAGTACTTC. Its translation: CASSMFGSEVLLATQYF.

The chain combines TRBV9 with TRBJ1-5, with 9 positions matching TRBD1. Germline CDR1 and CDR2: SGDLS and YYNGEE. The V gene end was trimmed by 4 bases and the J gene end by 3 bases; junction bases not matched to a gene: 5. This CDR3 comprises 15 residues. The CDR3 DNA reads as TGTGCCAGCAGCACGGGACAGGGAGACAATCAGCCCCAGCATTTT. Translating gives CASSTGQGDNQPQHF.

This chain uses TRBV11-2 with TRBJ1-1; TRBD1 aligns across 10 bases. The CDR3 totals 16 residues. Germline lookup yields CDR1 SGHAT and CDR2 FQNNGV. Trimming cost V 6 bases and J 1 base; bases outside gene matches: 8. CDR3 loop: CASRSGTGVGNTEAFF. In nucleotides, the CDR3 is TGTGCCAGCAGGTCCGGGACAGGGGTCGGGAACACTGAAGCTTTCTTT.

The chain has TRBV10-3 and TRBJ2-7; D possibly corresponds to TRBD2 (7 bases). Germline V gene data show CDR1 as ENHRY and CDR2 as SYGVKD. The CDR3 runs to 14 residues. The V gene lost 4 bases and the J gene lost 2 bases, with 12 bases spanning the gap. CDR3 DNA: TGTGCCATCAGTGGAGGGGGGGCGGCCTACGAGCAGTACTTC. Its translation is CAISGGGAAYEQYF.

CDR3 nucleotides: TGTGCCAGCAACTTACCAGGGGCGGTGGGTTTGGCTTTCTTT. This sequence encodes CASNLPGAVGLAFF. J is TRBJ1-1 and V is TRBV6-5; D is possibly TRBD1 (6 bases). The CDR3 loop spans 14 amino acids. With 7 bases removed from V and 11 bases from J, the gap between germline ends came to 23 bases. The germline gives CDR1 MNHEY, CDR2 SVGAGI.

This chain links TRBV7-9 with TRBJ2-1; 9 positions agree with TRBD1. Germline CDR1 is SEHNR and CDR2 is FQNEAQ (reference sequence). The CDR3 sequence is 16 residues long. The ends lost 4 bases at V and 2 bases at J; junction bases unmatched: 6. This CDR3 reads CASSSRDRVPYNEQFF. The CDR3 DNA follows: TGTGCCAGCAGCTCACGGGACAGGGTACCCTACAATGAGCAGTTCTTC.

This sequence joins TRBV19 and TRBJ2-7, with D possibly matching TRBD1 (6 bases). Looked up from germline, CDR1 is LNHDA and CDR2 is SQIVND (reference sequence). Trimming stripped 8 bases from V and 7 bases from J, with 12 bases between. The CDR3 runs 11 residues. The CDR3 DNA reads as TGTGCCAGTCGACAGGTCGGAGAGCAGTACTTC. Translating it yields CASRQVGEQYF.

The V and J genes are TRBV14 and TRBJ2-7, with D possibly TRBD2 on 5 matching bases. This CDR3 contains 15 residues. The germline V gene has CDR1 SGHDN and CDR2 FVKESK. V dropped 1 base and J dropped 4 bases, with 14 bases sitting between them. The DNA of the CDR3 is TGTGCCAGCAGCCAAGGTCCGGGGTATTATTACGAGCAGTACTTC. This gives the protein CASSQGPGYYYEQYF.

This chain uses TRBV7-9 with TRBJ2-7, with D unclear. CDR3 length: 14 amino acids. CDR1 and CDR2 from the germline V gene are SEHNR and FQNEAQ (reference sequence). V gave up 5 bases and J gave up 2 bases, with 13 bases separating them. In DNA, the CDR3 is TGTGCCAGCAGCGATTCGACTTTAGCCTACGAGCAGTACTTC. It yields the protein CASSDSTLAYEQYF.

The chain links TRBV7-9 to TRBJ1-1; D may be TRBD1 (6 bases). Germline CDR1 is SEHNR and CDR2 is FQNEAQ (reference sequence). The CDR3 is made up of 14 amino acids. V was cut by 1 base and J by 4 bases, with 10 bases left in between. The CDR3 coding sequence is TGTGCCAGCAGCTTAGGACAGGCGAGCACTGAAGCTTTCTTT. It specifies CASSLGQASTEAFF.

V and J are TRBV3-1 (or the pseudogene TRBV3-2) and TRBJ1-6; D is possibly TRBD1 (6 bases). The CDR3 spans 18 residues. CDR1 and CDR2 from the germline V gene are LGHDT and YNNKEL (reference sequence). Trimming cost V 0 bases and J 6 bases, with 18 bases left between them. The CDR3 nucleotides are TGTGCCAGCAGCCAAGATGTGGGAGGGGGAACAATTAATTCACCCCTCCACTTT. This translates into CASSQDVGGGTINSPLHF.

The gene calls are TRBV5-1 and TRBJ2-3; 7 positions match TRBD1. CDR3 length: 16 amino acids. Germline V gene data show CDR1 as SGHRS and CDR2 as YFSETQ. V lost 4 bases and J lost 0; bases outside the gene matches: 8. The chain's CDR3 is CASSTKGQLSTDTQYF. The DNA for the CDR3 is TGCGCCAGCAGCACCAAGGGACAGCTTAGCACAGATACGCAGTATTTT.

The rearrangement links TRBV15 to TRBJ2-7, with a tentative D call TRBD1 (5 bases). V shed 3 bases and J shed 3 bases, with 9 bases lying between them. The CDR3 extends over 13 amino acids. Germline V gives CDR1 LNHNV, CDR2 YYDKDF (reference sequence). The CDR3 is CATSSGAYYEQYF. The CDR3 DNA is TGTGCCACCAGCAGTGGGGCCTACTACGAGCAGTACTTC.

This sequence joins TRBV4-3 and TRBJ1-1; possible D gene TRBD1, 5 bases. CDR3 length: 14 residues. Trimming pared 4 bases from V and 1 base from J, leaving 10 bases between. Germline V gene lookup returns CDR1 LGHNA and CDR2 YSLEER. CDR3 in amino acids: CASSLGLTNTEAFF. CDR3 DNA: TGCGCCAGCAGCCTGGGACTGACGAACACTGAAGCTTTCTTT.